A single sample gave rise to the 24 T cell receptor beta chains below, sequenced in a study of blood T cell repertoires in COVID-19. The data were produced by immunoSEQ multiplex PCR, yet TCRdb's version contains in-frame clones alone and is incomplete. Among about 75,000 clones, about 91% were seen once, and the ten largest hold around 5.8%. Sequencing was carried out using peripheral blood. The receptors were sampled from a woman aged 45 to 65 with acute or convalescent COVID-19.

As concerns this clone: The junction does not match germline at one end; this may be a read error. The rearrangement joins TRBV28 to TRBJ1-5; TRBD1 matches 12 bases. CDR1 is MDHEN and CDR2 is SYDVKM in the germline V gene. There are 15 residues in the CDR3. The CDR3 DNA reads TGTGCCAGCAGCCCCGGGACAGGGGGCAACCAGCCCCAGCATTTT. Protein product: CASSPGTGGNQPQHF.

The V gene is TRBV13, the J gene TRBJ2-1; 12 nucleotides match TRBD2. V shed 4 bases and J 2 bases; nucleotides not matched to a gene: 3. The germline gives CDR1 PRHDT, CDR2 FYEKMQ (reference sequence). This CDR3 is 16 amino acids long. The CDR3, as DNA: TGTGCCAGCAGCTCGCGGACTAGCGGGGCCTACAATGAGCAGTTCTTC. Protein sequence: CASSSRTSGAYNEQFF.

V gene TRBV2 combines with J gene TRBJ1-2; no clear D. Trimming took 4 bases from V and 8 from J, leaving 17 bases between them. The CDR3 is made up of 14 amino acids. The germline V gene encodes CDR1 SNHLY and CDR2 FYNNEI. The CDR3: CASSGDIHYHGYTF. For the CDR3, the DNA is TGTGCCAGCAGTGGAGACATTCATTATCACGGCTACACCTTC.

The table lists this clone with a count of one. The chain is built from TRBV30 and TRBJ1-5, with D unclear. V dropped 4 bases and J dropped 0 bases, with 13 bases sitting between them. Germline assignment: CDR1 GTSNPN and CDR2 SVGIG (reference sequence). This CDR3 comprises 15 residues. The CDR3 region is CAWNPGSYSNQPQHF. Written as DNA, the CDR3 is TGTGCCTGGAACCCCGGGAGTTATAGCAATCAGCCCCAGCATTTT. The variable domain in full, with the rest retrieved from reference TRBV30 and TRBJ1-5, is SQTIHQWPATLVQPVGSPLSLECTVEGTSNPNLYWYRQAAGRGLQLLFYSVGIGQISSEVPQNLSASRPQDRQFILSSKKLLLSDSGFYLCAWNPGSYSNQPQHFGDGTRLSIL.

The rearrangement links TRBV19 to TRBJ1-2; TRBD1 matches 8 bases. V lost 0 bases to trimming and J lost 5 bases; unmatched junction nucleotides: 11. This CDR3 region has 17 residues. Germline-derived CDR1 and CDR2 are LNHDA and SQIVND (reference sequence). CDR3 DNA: TGTGCCAGTAGTATAGATCGGCAGGGGGCGAGTTTTTATGGCTACACCTTC. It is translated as CASSIDRQGASFYGYTF.

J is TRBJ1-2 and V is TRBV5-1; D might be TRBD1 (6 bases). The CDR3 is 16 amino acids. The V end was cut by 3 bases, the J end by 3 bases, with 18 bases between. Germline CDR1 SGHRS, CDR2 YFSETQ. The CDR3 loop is CASSSISSAGDYGYTF. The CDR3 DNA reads TGCGCCAGCAGCTCGATATCTTCAGCAGGGGACTATGGCTACACCTTC.

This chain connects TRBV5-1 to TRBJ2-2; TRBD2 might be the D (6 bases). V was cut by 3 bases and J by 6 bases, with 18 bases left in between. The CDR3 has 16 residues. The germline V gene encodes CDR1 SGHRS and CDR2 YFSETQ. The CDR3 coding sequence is TGCGCCAGCAGCTCATCCCTCGGAGGGGTGCCCGGGGAGCTGTTTTTT. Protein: CASSSSLGGVPGELFF.

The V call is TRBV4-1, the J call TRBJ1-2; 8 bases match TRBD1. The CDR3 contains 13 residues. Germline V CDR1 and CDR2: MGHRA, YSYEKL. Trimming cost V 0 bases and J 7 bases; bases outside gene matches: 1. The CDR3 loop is CASSQETGGGYTF. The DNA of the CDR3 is TGCGCCAGCAGCCAAGAAACAGGGGGTGGCTACACCTTC.

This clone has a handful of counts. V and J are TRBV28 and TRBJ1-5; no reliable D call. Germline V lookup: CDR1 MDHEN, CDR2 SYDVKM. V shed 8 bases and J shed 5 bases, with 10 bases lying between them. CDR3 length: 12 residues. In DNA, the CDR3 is TGTGCCAGCGGGGAGGCGGATCAGCCCCAGCATTTT. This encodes CASGEADQPQHF.

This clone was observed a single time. DNA for the CDR3: TGTGCCAGCAGTTCCGGAGCCTACGAGCAGTACTTC. Amino acid sequence: CASSSGAYEQYF. The V and J genes are TRBV27 and TRBJ2-7, with D hard to call. Per the germline V gene, CDR1 is MNHEY and CDR2 is SMNVEV (reference sequence). The CDR3 spans 12 residues. V shed 4 bases and J shed 2 bases, with 6 bases lying between them.

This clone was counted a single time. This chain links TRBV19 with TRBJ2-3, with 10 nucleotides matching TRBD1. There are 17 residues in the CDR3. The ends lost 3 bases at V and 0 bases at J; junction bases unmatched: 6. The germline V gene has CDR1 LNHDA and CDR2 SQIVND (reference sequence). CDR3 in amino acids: CASSIPGQGRSTDTQYF. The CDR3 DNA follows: TGTGCCAGTAGTATCCCGGGACAGGGGCGGAGCACAGATACGCAGTATTTT. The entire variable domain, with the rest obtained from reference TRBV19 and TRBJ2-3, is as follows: DGGITQSPKYLFRKEGQNVTLSCEQNLNHDAMYWYRQDPGQGLRLIYYSQIVNDFQKGDIAEGYSVSREKKESFPLTVTSAQKNPTAFYLCASSIPGQGRSTDTQYFGPGTRLTVL.

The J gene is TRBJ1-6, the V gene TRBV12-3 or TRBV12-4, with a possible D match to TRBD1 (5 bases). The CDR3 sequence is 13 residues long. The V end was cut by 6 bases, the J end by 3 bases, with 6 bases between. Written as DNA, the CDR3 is TGTGCCAGCAGGGGACTCTATAATTCACCCCTCCACTTT. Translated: CASRGLYNSPLHF.

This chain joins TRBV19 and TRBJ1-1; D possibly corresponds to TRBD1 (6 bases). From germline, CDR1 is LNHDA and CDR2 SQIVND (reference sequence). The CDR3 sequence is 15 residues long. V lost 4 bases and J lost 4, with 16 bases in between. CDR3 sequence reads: CASSTTPTGFTEAFF. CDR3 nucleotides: TGTGCCAGTAGTACCACTCCGACAGGCTTCACTGAAGCTTTCTTT. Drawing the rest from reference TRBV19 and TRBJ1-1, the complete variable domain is DGGITQSPKYLFRKEGQNVTLSCEQNLNHDAMYWYRQDPGQGLRLIYYSQIVNDFQKGDIAEGYSVSREKKESFPLTVTSAQKNPTAFYLCASSTTPTGFTEAFFGQGTRLTVV.

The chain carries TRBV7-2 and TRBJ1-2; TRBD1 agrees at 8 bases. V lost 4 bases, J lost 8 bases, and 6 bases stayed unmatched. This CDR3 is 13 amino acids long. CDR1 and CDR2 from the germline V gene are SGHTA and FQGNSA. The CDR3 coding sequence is TGTGCCAGCAGCTCGCGACAGGGGAACGGCTACACCTTC. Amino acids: CASSSRQGNGYTF.

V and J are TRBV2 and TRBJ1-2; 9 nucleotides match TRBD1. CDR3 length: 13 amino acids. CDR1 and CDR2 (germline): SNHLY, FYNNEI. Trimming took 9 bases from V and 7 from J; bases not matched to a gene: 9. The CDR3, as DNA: TGTGCCAGTACAGGGGGCACTTCCTCTGGCTACACCTTC. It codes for CASTGGTSSGYTF.

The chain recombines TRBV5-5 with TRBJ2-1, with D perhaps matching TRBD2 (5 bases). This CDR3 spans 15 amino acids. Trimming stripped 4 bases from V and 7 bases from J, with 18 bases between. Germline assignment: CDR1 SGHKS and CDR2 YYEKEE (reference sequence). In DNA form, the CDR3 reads TGTGCCAGCAGCCCCGGGGTTAGAACTGGGAATGAGCAGTTCTTC. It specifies CASSPGVRTGNEQFF.

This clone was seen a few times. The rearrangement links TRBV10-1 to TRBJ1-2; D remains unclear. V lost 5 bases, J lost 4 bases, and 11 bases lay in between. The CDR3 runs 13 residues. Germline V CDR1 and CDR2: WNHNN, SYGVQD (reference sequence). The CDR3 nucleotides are TGCGCCAGCAGTCCGTCAGTGCTCTATGGCTACACCTTC. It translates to CASSPSVLYGYTF.

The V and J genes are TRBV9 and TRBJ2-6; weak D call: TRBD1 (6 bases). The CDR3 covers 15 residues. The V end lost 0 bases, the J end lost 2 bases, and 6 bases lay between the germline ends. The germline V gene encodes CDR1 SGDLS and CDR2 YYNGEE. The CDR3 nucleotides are TGTGCCAGCAGCGTAGACAGGGCTGGGGCCAACGTCCTGACTTTC. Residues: CASSVDRAGANVLTF.

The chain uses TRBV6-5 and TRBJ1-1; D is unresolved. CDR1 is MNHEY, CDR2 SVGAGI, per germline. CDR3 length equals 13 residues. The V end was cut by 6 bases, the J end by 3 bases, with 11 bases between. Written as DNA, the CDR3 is TGTGCCAGCAGGGTACAATTGGACACTGAAGCTTTCTTT. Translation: CASRVQLDTEAFF.

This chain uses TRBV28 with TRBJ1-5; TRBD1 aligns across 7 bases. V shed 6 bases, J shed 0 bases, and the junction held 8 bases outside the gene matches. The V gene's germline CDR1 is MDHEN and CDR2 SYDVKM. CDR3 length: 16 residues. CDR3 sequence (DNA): TGTGCCAGCAGCCCAATCGGACAGGATAGCAATCAGCCCCAGCATTTT. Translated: CASSPIGQDSNQPQHF.

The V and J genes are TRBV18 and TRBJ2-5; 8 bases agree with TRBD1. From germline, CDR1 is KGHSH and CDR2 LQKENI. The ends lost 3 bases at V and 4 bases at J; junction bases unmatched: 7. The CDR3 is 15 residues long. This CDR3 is CASSPTGAVVETQYF. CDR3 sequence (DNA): TGTGCCAGCTCACCGACAGGGGCAGTAGTAGAGACCCAGTACTTC.

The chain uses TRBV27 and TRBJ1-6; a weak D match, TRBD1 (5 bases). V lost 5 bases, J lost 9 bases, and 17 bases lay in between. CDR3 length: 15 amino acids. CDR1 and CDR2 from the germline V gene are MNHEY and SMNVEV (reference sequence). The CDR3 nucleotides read TGTGCCAGCAGTCCTCAGGGATGGTGGGGTTCACCCCTCCACTTT. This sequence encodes CASSPQGWWGSPLHF.

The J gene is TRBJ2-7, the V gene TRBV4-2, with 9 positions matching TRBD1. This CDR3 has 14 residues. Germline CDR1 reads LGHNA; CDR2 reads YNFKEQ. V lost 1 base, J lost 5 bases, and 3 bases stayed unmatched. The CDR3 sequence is CASSQGQGVDEQYF. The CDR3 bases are TGTGCCAGCAGCCAAGGACAGGGGGTGGACGAGCAGTACTTC.

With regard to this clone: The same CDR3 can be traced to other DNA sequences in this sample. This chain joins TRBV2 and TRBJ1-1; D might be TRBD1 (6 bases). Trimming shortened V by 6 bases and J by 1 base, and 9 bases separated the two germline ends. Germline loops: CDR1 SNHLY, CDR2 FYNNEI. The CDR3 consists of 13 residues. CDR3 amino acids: CASSLDRNTEAFF. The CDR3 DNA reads TGTGCCAGCAGCCTGGACAGGAACACTGAAGCTTTCTTT.